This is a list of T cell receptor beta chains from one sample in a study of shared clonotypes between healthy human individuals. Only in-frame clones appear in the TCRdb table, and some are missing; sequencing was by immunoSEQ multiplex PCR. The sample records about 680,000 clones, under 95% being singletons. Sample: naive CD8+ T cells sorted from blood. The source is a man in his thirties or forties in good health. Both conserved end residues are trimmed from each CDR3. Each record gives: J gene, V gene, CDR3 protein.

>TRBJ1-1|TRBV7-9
ASSSGITEAF
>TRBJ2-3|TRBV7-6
ASTSGGSTQY
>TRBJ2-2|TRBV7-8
ATSLSSSLNTGELF
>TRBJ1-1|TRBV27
ASSSPQTGRNTEAF
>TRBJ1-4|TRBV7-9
ASSFQQGAVGEKLF
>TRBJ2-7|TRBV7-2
ASSLSGTNSYEQY
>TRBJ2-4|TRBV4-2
ASSQDRTGSLHIQY
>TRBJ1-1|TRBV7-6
ASSRKIGNTEAF
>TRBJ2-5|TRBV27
ASSSTRTGWHEETQY
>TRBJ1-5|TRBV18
ASSDGGRGNQPQH
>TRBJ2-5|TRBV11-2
ASSLADRGQETQY
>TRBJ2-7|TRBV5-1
ASSPEGFNEQY
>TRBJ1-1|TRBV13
ASSSFGTDINTEAF
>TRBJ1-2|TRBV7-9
ASRYTGGADYGYT
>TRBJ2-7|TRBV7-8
ASSLFVGNEQY
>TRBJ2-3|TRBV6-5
ASRALVTLIDTQY
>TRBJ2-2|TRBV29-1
SAPGQNTGELF
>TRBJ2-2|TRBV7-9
ASSPPRLALTGELF